This T cell receptor (beta chain) comes out of a study of T cells in Graves' hyperthyroidism and ophthalmopathy. Study-wide results and caveats: Ophthalmopathy was model-predicted a median around seven months pre-onset. Most expanded thyroid clonotypes above 0.001 also appeared in blood.

Trimming cost V 3 bases and J 7 bases; bases outside gene matches: 11. CDR1 and CDR2 (germline): SNHLY, FYNNEI. The CDR3 is made up of 15 amino acids. This clonotype was counted at least ten times. Its antigen is unidentified. TCR beta CDR3 regions were amplified from RNA. HTBI primers were used for first-round RT-PCR of the TCR CDR3. One entry per CDR3 protein results from TCRdb running MiXCR on the multiplex PCR reads. The sample records 250,000 or so distinct CDR3 sequences, roughly 14% being singletons. The sample, blood from the first hyperthyroidism diagnosis, precedes any ophthalmopathy symptoms. PBMCs were collected from a 10 ml volume of fresh peripheral blood.

This receptor was obtained from a woman between 40 and 55 years old with Graves' hyperthyroidism that later progressed to Graves' ophthalmopathy. This chain joins TRBV2 and TRBJ2-5; TRBD2 matches at 7 bases. Specimen: blood. CDR3 sequence: CASSDSSGGGSTQYF. The DNA of the CDR3 is TGTGCCAGCAGTGATTCCTCCGGGGGAGGGTCGACCCAGTACTTC.